This T cell receptor (beta chain) derives from a study of siplizumab effects on memory and regulatory T cells. The CDR3 contains 13 residues. CDR1 is MDHEN and CDR2 is SYDVKM in the germline V gene. Germline trimming cut 4 bases from V and 5 bases from J; bases unmatched to any gene: 2. Using immunoSEQ multiplex PCR, the repertoire was profiled, and TCRdb retains in-frame clones only, with some absent. The sample yields roughly 93,000 clones, over 90% seen once. Source material: non-Treg CD4+ T cells sorted from blood. The receptor's source is a human donor in good health. The genes are TRBV28 and TRBJ2-1; 7 positions agree with TRBD2. The CDR3 DNA is TGTGCCAGCAGTTGGGGGGGTAACAATGAGCAGTTCTTC. Its translation: CASSWGGNNEQFF.